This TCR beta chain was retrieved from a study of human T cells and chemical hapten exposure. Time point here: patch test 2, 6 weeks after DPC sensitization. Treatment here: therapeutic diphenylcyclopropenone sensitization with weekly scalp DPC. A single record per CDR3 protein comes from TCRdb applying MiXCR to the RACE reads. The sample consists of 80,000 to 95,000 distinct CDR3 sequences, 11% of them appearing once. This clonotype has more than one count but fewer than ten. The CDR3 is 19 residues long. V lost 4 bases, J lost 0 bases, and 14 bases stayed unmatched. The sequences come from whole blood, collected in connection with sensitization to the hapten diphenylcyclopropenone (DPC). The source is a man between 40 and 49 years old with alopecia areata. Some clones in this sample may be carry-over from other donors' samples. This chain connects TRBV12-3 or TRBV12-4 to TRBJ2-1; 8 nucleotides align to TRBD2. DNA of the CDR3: TGTGCCAGCAGTTACTCGGGACTAGGACCCAGCGGCTCCTACAATGAGCAGTTCTTC. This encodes CASSYSGLGPSGSYNEQFF.